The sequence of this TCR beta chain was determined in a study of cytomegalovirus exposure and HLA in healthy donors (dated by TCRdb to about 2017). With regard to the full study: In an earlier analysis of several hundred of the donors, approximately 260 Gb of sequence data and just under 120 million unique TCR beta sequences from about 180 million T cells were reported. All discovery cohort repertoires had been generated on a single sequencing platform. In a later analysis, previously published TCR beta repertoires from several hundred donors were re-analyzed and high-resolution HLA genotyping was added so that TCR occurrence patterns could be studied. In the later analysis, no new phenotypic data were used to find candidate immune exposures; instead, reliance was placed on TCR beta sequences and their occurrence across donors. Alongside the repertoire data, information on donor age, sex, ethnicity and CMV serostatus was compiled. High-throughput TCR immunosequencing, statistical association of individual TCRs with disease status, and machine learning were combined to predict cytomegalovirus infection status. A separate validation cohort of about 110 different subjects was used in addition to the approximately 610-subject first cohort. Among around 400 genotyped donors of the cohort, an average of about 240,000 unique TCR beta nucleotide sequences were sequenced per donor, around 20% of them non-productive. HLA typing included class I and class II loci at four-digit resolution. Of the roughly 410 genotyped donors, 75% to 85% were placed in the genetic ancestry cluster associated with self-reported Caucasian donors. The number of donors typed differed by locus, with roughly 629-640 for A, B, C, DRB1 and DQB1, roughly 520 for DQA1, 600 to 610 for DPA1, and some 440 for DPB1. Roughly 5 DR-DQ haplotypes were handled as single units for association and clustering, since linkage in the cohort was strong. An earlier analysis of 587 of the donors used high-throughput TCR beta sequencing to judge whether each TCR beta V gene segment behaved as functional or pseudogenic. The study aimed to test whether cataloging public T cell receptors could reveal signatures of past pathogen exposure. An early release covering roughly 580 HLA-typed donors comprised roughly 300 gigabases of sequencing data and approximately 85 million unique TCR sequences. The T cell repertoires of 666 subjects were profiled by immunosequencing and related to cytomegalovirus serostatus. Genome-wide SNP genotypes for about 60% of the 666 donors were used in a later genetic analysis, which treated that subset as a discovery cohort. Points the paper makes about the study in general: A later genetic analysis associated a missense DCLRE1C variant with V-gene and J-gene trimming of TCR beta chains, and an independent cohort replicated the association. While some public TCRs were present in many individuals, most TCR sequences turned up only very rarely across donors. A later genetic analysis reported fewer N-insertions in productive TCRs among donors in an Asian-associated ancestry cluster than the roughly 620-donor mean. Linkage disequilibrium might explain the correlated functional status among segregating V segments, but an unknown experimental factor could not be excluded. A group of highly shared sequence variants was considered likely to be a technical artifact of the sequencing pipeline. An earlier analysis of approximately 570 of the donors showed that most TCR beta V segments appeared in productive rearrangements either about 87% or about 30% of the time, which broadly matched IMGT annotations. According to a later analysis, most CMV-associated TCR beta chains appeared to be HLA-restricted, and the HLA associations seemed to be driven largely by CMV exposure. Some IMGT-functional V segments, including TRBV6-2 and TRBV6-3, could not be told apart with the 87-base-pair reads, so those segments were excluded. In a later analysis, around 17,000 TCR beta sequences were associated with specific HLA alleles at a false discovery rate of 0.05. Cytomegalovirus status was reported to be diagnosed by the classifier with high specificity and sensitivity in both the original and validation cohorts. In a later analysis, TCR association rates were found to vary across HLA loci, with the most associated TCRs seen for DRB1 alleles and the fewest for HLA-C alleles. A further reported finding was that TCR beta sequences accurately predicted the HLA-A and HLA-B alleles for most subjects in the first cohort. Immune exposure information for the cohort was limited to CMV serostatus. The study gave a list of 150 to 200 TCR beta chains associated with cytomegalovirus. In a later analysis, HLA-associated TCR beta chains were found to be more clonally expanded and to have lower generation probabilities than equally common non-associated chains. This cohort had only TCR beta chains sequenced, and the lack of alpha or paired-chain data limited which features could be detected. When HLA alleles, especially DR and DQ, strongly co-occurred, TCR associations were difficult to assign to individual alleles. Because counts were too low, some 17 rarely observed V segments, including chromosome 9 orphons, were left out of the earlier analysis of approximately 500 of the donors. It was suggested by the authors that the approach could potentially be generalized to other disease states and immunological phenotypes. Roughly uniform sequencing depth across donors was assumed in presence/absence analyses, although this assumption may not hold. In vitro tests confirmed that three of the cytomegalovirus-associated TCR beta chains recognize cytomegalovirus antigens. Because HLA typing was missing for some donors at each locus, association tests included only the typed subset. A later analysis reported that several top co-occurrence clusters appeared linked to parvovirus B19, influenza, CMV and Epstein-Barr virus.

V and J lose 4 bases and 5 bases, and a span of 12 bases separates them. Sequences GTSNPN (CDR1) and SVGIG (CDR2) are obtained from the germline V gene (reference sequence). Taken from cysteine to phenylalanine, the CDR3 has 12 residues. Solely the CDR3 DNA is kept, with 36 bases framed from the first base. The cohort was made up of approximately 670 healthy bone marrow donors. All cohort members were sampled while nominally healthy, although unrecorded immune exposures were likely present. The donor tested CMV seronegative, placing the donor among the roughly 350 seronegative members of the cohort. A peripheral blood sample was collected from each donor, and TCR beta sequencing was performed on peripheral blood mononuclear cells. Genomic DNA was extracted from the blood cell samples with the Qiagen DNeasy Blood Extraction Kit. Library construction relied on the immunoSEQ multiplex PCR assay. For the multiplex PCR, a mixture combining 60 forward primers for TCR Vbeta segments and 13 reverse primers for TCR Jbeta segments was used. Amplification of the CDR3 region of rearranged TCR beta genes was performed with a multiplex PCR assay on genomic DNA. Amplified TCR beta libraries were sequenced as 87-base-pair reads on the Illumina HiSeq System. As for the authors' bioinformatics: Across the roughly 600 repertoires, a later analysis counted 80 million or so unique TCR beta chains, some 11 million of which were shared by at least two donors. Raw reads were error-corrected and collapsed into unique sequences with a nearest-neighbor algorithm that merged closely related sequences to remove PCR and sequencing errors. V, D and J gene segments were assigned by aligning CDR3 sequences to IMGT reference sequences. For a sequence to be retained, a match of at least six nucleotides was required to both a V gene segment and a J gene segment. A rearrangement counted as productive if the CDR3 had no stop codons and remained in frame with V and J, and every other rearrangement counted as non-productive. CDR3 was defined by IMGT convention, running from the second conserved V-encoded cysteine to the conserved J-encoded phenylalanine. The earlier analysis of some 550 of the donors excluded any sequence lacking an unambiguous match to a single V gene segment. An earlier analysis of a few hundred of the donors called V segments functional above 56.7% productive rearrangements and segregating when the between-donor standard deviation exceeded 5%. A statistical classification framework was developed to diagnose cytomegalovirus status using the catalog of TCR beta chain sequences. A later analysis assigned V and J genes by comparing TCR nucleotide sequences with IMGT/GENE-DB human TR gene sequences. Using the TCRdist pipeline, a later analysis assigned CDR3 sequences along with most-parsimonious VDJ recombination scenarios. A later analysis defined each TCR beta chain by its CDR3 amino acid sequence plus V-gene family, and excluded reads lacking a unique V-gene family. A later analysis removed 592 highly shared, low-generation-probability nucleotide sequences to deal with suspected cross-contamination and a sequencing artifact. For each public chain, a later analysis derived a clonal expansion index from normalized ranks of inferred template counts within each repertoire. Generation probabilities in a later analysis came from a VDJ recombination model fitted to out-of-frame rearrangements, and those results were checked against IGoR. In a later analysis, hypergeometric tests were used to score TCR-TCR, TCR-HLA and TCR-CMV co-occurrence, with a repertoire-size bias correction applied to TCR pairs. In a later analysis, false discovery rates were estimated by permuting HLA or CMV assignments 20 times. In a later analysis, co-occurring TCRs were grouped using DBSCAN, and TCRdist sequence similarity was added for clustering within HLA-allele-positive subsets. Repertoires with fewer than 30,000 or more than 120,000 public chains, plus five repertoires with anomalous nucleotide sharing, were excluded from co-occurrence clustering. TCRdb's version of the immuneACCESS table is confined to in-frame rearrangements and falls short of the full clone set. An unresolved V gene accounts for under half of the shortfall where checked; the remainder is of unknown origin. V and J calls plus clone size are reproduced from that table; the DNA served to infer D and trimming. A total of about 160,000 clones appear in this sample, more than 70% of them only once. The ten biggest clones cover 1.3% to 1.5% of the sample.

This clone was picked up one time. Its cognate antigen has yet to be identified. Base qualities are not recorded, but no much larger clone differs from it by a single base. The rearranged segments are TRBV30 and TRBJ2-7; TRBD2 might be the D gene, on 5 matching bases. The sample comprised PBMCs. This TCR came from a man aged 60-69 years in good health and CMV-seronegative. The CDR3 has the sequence CAWKRVSNEQYF. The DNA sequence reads TGTGCCTGGAAGAGGGTATCTAACGAGCAGTACTTC.